This record looks at one T cell receptor beta chain sequence and its context. Its antigen is as yet unknown. This sample includes further DNA sequences coding for the same CDR3. The data belong to a study of cytomegalovirus exposure and HLA in healthy donors. The PCR had 60 Vbeta and 13 Jbeta primers. The table came from immunoSEQ multiplex PCR; TCRdb's copy has only in-frame clones and leaves some out. This table has around 80,000 clones, less than 80% appearing once. The CDR3 spans 13 residues. CDR1 and CDR2 (germline): MNHEY, SVGAGI. The V and J ends lost 2 bases and 1 base respectively, with 5 bases between them. Study outcomes and limitations: What a later analysis reportedly showed was that an Asian-associated ancestry cluster had fewer N-insertions than the approximately 700-donor mean. Among immune exposure information, only CMV serostatus was available.

The specimen sequenced was PBMCs. This chain uses TRBV6-5 with TRBJ1-1, with D unclear. This TCR derives from a man aged 40-55 years in good health and CMV-seropositive. CDR3 protein: CASSYRGNTEAFF. In DNA, the CDR3 is TGTGCCAGCAGTTACAGAGGGAACACTGAAGCTTTCTTT.